This T cell receptor (beta chain) came from a study of shared clonotypes between healthy human individuals. In the study overall: With ages of 18 to 49, the donors were two women and a few men.

This clone has a handful of counts. This CDR3 is 16 amino acids long. Unmatched junction bases numbered 6, after V lost 3 bases and J lost 4 bases. The V gene's germline CDR1 is LGHNA and CDR2 YSLEER. Original handling: Because ImmunoSEQ provided only junction sequences with no quality scores, the filtering differed. The method was immunoSEQ multiplex PCR; TCRdb's version includes in-frame clones alone and lacks a portion of them. From that table come the V and J calls and clone size; the DNA was used to work out D and trimming. The sample comprises about 600,000 clones, around 81% of which are singletons, and approximately 12% rests with the top ten.

The sequence came from a woman between 40 and 55 years old in good health. Some clones in this sample may be carry-over from other donors' samples. The sample was PBMCs. V is TRBV4-3 and J is TRBJ2-1; 10 bases map to TRBD2. CDR3: CASSQTTSGDYNEQFF. The CDR3 coding sequence is TGCGCCAGCAGCCAGACCACTAGCGGGGATTACAATGAGCAGTTCTTC.